The 8 T cell receptor beta chains listed next were all sequenced from one sample in a study of blood T cell repertoires in COVID-19. TCRdb keeps only in-frame clones here, not all; method: immunoSEQ multiplex PCR. The sample lists about 33,000 clones; approximately 86% were seen once. The source material was peripheral blood. These receptors originate from a human donor in a cohort sampled during active COVID-19.

CDR3 region: CASSGGAGLEQFF. The DNA for the CDR3 is TGTGCCAGCTCAGGGGGTGCGGGGCTTGAGCAGTTCTTC. The J gene is TRBJ2-1, the V gene TRBV18, with a possible D match to TRBD2 (6 bases). The CDR3 runs 13 residues. Trimming left V 5 bases short and J 9 bases short, with 14 bases between. Germline CDR1 is KGHSH and CDR2 is LQKENI.

This sequence joins TRBV6-6 and TRBJ1-5, with D unclear. This CDR3 comprises 12 residues. Germline V gene sequence: CDR1 MNHNY, CDR2 SVGAGI (reference sequence). The ends were cut back, 7 bases at V and 11 bases at J, with 15 bases in the middle. CDR3 residues: CASIGPIGTQHF. For the CDR3, the DNA is TGTGCCAGCATTGGGCCTATCGGGACCCAGCATTTT.

The chain has TRBV7-2 and TRBJ2-4; TRBD2 is a possible D gene (5 bases). CDR3 length equals 14 residues. Deletions cut 1 base from V and 1 base from J, with 5 bases between. The germline V gene encodes CDR1 SGHTA and CDR2 FQGNSA. CDR3 loop: CASSLGGAKNIQYF. The CDR3 coding sequence is TGTGCCAGCAGCTTAGGAGGGGCCAAAAACATTCAGTACTTC.

This clone was observed a single time. The CDR3 nucleotides are TGTGCCAGCAGCTTGGTGGGGGCTGACGGCTACACCTTC. It yields the protein CASSLVGADGYTF. The rearrangement uses TRBV5-6 and TRBJ1-2; TRBD1 might be the D (6 bases). This CDR3 comprises 13 residues. V was trimmed by 0 bases and J by 8 bases, leaving 11 bases between them. Germline CDR1 and CDR2: SGHDT and YYEEEE. Full variable domain (remainder filled in from reference TRBV5-6 and TRBJ1-2): DAGVTQSPTHLIKTRGQQVTLRCSPKSGHDTVSWYQQALGQGPQFIFQYYEEEERQRGNFPDRFSGHQFPNYSSELNVNALLLGDSALYLCASSLVGADGYTFGSGTRLTVV.

The chain combines TRBV28 with TRBJ2-7; 10 bases line up with TRBD1. The junction had 17 bases not matched to a gene; V was cut back by 6 bases and J by 0 bases. Germline values: CDR1 MDHEN, CDR2 SYDVKM. The CDR3 spans 19 residues. As DNA, the CDR3 is TGTGCCAGCAGCTCTCAACACCCCGGGACAGGGGCCGCCTCCTACGAGCAGTACTTC. Translation: CASSSQHPGTGAASYEQYF.

In DNA form, the CDR3 reads TGTGCCAGCAGTTTGCGCGGGACTACTTCCAATGAGCAGTTCTTC. Residues: CASSLRGTTSNEQFF. The V call is TRBV7-2, the J call TRBJ2-1, with TRBD2 matching over 7 bases. The ends lost 6 bases at V and 6 bases at J; junction bases unmatched: 11. The length of the CDR3 is 15 residues. From germline, CDR1 is SGHTA and CDR2 FQGNSA.

The chain employs TRBV5-6 and TRBJ2-1; D is perhaps TRBD1 (6 bases). The CDR3 runs to 16 residues. Trimming left V 6 bases short and J 5 bases short, with 21 bases between. Germline CDR1 is SGHDT and CDR2 is YYEEEE. The CDR3 region is CASMLLQGPSNNEQFF. The CDR3 DNA follows: TGTGCCAGCATGCTCCTACAGGGCCCCTCAAACAATGAGCAGTTCTTC.

CDR3 protein: CASSSISASFFEQYF. The CDR3 coding sequence is TGTGCCAGCAGTTCCATCTCTGCTAGTTTTTTCGAGCAGTACTTC. The V call is TRBV28, the J call TRBJ2-7; D remains ambiguous. Trimming shortened V by 4 bases and J by 6 bases, and 19 bases separated the two germline ends. This CDR3 has 15 amino acids. Germline CDR1 MDHEN, CDR2 SYDVKM.